The 27 T cell receptor beta chains below all came from one sample that was sequenced in a study of control samples from healthy donors and cancer patients. Generated by immunoSEQ multiplex PCR, the TCRdb table keeps only in-frame clones and is missing some. The table shows some 45,000 clones, with approximately 90% occurring only once. Sequenced input: PBMCs. The receptors stem from a woman aged 40 to 55 with head and neck cancer.

The CDR3 bases are TGCGCCAGCAGTTTCCGGGGGGGCAGTTCCCCCACTGAAGCTTTCTTT. This translates into CASSFRGGSSPTEAFF. This sequence joins TRBV5-1 and TRBJ1-1; a weak D match, TRBD1 (6 bases). Trimming took off 5 bases at V and 4 bases at J, with 21 bases between the two ends. The CDR3 consists of 16 residues. In germline, CDR1 is SGHRS, CDR2 YFSETQ.

The V gene is TRBV24-1, the J gene TRBJ2-1; no clear D gene. This CDR3 is 12 amino acids long. Germline-derived CDR1 and CDR2 are KGHDR and SFDVKD. The V end was cut by 4 bases, the J end by 10 bases, with 10 bases between. CDR3 in DNA: TGTGCCACCAGTGAAAAGGCGAACGAGCAGTTCTTC. Protein sequence: CATSEKANEQFF.

The chain recombines TRBV3-1 (or the pseudogene TRBV3-2) with TRBJ1-2, with D hard to call. CDR1 and CDR2 from the germline V gene are LGHDT and YNNKEL (reference sequence). Trimming shortened V by 4 bases and J by 0 bases, and 12 bases separated the two germline ends. This CDR3 region has 15 residues. The CDR3 nucleotides read TGTGCCAGCAGCCCTCGAGACCGGGCTAACTATGGCTACACCTTC. As protein: CASSPRDRANYGYTF.

The V and J genes are TRBV7-2 and TRBJ2-5; perhaps D is TRBD1 or TRBD2 (5 bases each). This CDR3 spans 15 amino acids. The germline V gene encodes CDR1 SGHTA and CDR2 FQGNSA. V was trimmed by 2 bases and J by 3 bases, leaving 13 bases between them. The CDR3 loop reads CASSLSGTREETQYF. The CDR3, as DNA: TGTGCCAGCAGCTTAAGTGGGACCAGGGAAGAGACCCAGTACTTC. Combining the CDR3 with reference TRBV7-2 and TRBJ2-5 gives the whole variable domain GAGVSQSPSNKVTEKGKDVELRCDPISGHTALYWYRQSLGQGLEFLIYFQGNSAPDKSGLPSDRFSAERTGGSVSTLTIQRTQQEDSAVYLCASSLSGTREETQYFGPGTRLLVL.

The rearrangement joins TRBV27 to TRBJ1-1; TRBD1 matches 9 bases. V shed 2 bases, J shed 8 bases, and the junction held 9 bases outside the gene matches. Germline assignment: CDR1 MNHEY and CDR2 SMNVEV (reference sequence). The CDR3 is made up of 15 amino acids. CDR3 DNA sequence: TGTGCCAGCAGTTTACTACCCACAGGGGGCAAGGAAGCTTTCTTT. Amino acid sequence: CASSLLPTGGKEAFF.

V gene TRBV28 combines with J gene TRBJ2-1; 8 bases map to TRBD2. Looked up from germline, CDR1 is MDHEN and CDR2 is SYDVKM. The CDR3 contains 14 residues. V lost 4 bases, J lost 5 bases, and 4 bases stayed unmatched. For the CDR3, the DNA is TGTGCCAGCAGTTCCTTAGCGGGAAACAATGAGCAGTTCTTC. It yields the protein CASSSLAGNNEQFF.

The chain employs TRBV5-1 and TRBJ2-7; maybe TRBD2 (5 bases). The ends were cut back, 5 bases at V and 3 bases at J, with 9 bases in the middle. Germline loops: CDR1 SGHRS, CDR2 YFSETQ. This CDR3 spans 12 amino acids. CDR3 in amino acids: CASRRANYEQYF. Written as DNA, the CDR3 is TGCGCCAGCAGGAGGGCGAACTACGAGCAGTACTTC.

This chain links TRBV28 with TRBJ2-5; possibly TRBD2 for D (6 bases). This CDR3 has 14 amino acids. The germline CDR1 and CDR2 sequences are MDHEN and SYDVKM. The V end lost 3 bases, the J end lost 2 bases, and 10 bases lay between the germline ends. CDR3 in DNA: TGTGCCAGCAGTTTCGGTCGGGGGCAAGAGACCCAGTACTTC. Residues: CASSFGRGQETQYF.

This clone was counted between two and nine times. The chain has TRBV19 and TRBJ1-2; 9 bases map to TRBD1. CDR1 LNHDA and CDR2 SQIVND come from the germline V gene (reference sequence). The CDR3 covers 17 residues. J was trimmed by 3 bases and V by 4 bases; bases with no gene match: 12. In DNA, the CDR3 is TGTGCCAGTAGTACAAGGGAACAGGGGGCAAAGCACTATGGCTACACCTTC. Translation: CASSTREQGAKHYGYTF.

The V gene is TRBV6-5, the J gene TRBJ2-1; tentatively, D is TRBD1 (6 bases). Trimming pared 6 bases from V and 1 base from J, leaving 10 bases between. Germline V gene sequence: CDR1 MNHEY, CDR2 SVGAGI. This CDR3 region has 14 residues. The CDR3 spells CASRTGASYNEQFF. The CDR3 region has the DNA TGTGCCAGCAGGACAGGTGCATCCTACAATGAGCAGTTCTTC.

V usage is TRBV2 and J usage is TRBJ1-4; possible D gene TRBD1, 5 bases. V gave up 3 bases and J gave up 10 bases, with 12 bases separating them. The CDR3 length is 13 residues. CDR1 and CDR2 from the germline V gene are SNHLY and FYNNEI. The CDR3 DNA reads TGTGCCAGCAGTGAGGACAACGTTGGAAAACTGTTTTTT. It is translated as CASSEDNVGKLFF.

V is TRBV3-1 (or the pseudogene TRBV3-2) and J is TRBJ2-3; no definite D call. The CDR3 is made up of 15 amino acids. V lost 0 bases and J 3 bases, leaving 10 bases between the germline ends. Germline values: CDR1 LGHDT, CDR2 YNNKEL (reference sequence). The CDR3 sequence is CASSQEIARTDTQYF. For the CDR3, the DNA is TGTGCCAGCAGCCAAGAAATAGCTAGGACAGATACGCAGTATTTT.

The gene calls are TRBV19 and TRBJ2-7, with a tentative D call TRBD2 (6 bases). The CDR3 consists of 13 residues. The V and J ends lost 4 bases and 4 bases respectively, with 11 bases between them. CDR1 LNHDA and CDR2 SQIVND come from the germline V gene (reference sequence). CDR3 in amino acids: CASSNAGRYEQYF. CDR3 DNA: TGTGCCAGTAGTAACGCCGGGAGATACGAGCAGTACTTC.

A few counts support this clone. CDR3 in amino acids: CASSLARADYYGYTF. CDR3 bases: TGTGCCAGCAGCTTGGCCAGGGCCGATTACTATGGCTACACCTTC. This chain joins TRBV5-5 and TRBJ1-2; a weak D match, TRBD1 (5 bases). The CDR3 totals 15 residues. Germline lookup yields CDR1 SGHKS and CDR2 YYEKEE (reference sequence). V was cut by 0 bases and J by 3 bases, with 12 bases left in between. Using reference TRBV5-5 and TRBJ1-2 for the parts outside the CDR3, the full variable domain is DAGVTQSPTHLIKTRGQQVTLRCSPISGHKSVSWYQQVLGQGPQFIFQYYEKEERGRGNFPDRFSARQFPNYSSELNVNALLLGDSALYLCASSLARADYYGYTFGSGTRLTVV.

V gene TRBV11-2 combines with J gene TRBJ2-5, with D unresolved. Per the germline V gene, CDR1 is SGHAT and CDR2 is FQNNGV. V lost 4 bases to trimming and J lost 4 bases, with 7 bases between them. The CDR3 length is 12 residues. The CDR3 bases are TGTGCCAGCAGCTCCCCTCCAGAGACCCAGTACTTC. It specifies CASSSPPETQYF.

The chain is built from TRBV4-1 and TRBJ1-1, with D unresolved. The CDR3 sequence is 17 residues long. CDR1 and CDR2 from the germline V gene are MGHRA and YSYEKL. Deletions cut 1 base from V and 3 bases from J, with 18 bases between. The CDR3 DNA reads TGCGCCAGCAGCCAAGTAAATATGGGCTTCCCGGACACTGAAGCTTTCTTT. It specifies CASSQVNMGFPDTEAFF.

The genes are TRBV10-1 and TRBJ2-2, with 8 bases identical to TRBD1. The CDR3 runs 12 residues. Germline trimming cut 8 bases from V and 13 bases from J; bases unmatched to any gene: 9. The germline gives CDR1 WNHNN, CDR2 SYGVQD (reference sequence). The CDR3 protein is CASGQGLGTLFF. In DNA, the CDR3 is TGCGCCAGCGGACAGGGTTTGGGTACGCTGTTTTTT.

V gene TRBV7-6 combines with J gene TRBJ2-7; D perhaps matches TRBD1 (6 bases). This CDR3 region has 16 residues. V was shortened by 5 bases and J by 2 bases, with 19 bases between the two germline ends. Germline assignment: CDR1 SGHVS and CDR2 FNYEAQ. CDR3: CASSVDPGQGTYEQYF. CDR3 nucleotides: TGTGCCAGCAGCGTAGACCCGGGACAAGGAACCTACGAGCAGTACTTC. Full variable domain (remainder filled in from reference TRBV7-6 and TRBJ2-7): GAGVSQSPRYKVTKRGQDVALRCDPISGHVSLYWYRQALGQGPEFLTYFNYEAQQDKSGLPNDRFSAERPEGSISTLTIQRTEQRDSAMYRCASSVDPGQGTYEQYFGPGTRLTVT.

The chain joins TRBV27 to TRBJ2-1; 11 bases fit TRBD2. The CDR3 consists of 15 residues. The V gene end was trimmed by 3 bases and the J gene end by 2 bases; junction bases not matched to a gene: 0. Germline loops: CDR1 MNHEY, CDR2 SMNVEV (reference sequence). The CDR3 loop reads CASSFSGRAYNEQFF. CDR3 sequence (DNA): TGTGCCAGCAGTTTTAGCGGGAGGGCCTACAATGAGCAGTTCTTC.

The rearrangement links TRBV7-9 to TRBJ2-5, with 8 bases fitting TRBD2. Germline assignment: CDR1 SEHNR and CDR2 FQNEAQ (reference sequence). Losses at the gene ends were 1 base for V and 5 bases for J; bases not matched to a gene: 9. This CDR3 is 16 amino acids long. CDR3 sequence (DNA): TGTGCCAGCAGCTTAGGGGCGGGGGGCCTGATGGAGACCCAGTACTTC. This translates into CASSLGAGGLMETQYF.

The chain joins TRBV6-5 to TRBJ2-7; 9 bases match TRBD2. The CDR3 covers 15 residues. Germline assignment: CDR1 MNHEY and CDR2 SVGAGI. V lost 5 bases to trimming and J lost 1 base; unmatched junction nucleotides: 6. The CDR3, as DNA: TGTGCCAGCAGTCTAACTAGCGGGCCGTCCTACGAGCAGTACTTC. Its protein is CASSLTSGPSYEQYF.

The chain employs TRBV4-2 and TRBJ2-1; D assignment may be TRBD1 or TRBD2 (6 bases each). Deletions cut 1 base from V and 0 bases from J, with 16 bases between. Germline values: CDR1 LGHNA, CDR2 YNFKEQ. This CDR3 spans 18 amino acids. The chain's CDR3 is CASSQGGANLISYNEQFF. As DNA, the CDR3 is TGTGCCAGCAGCCAAGGGGGGGCTAACCTTATCTCCTACAATGAGCAGTTCTTC.

CDR3 DNA: TGTGCCAGCAGTTTTAACGGGGGCTATGGCTACACCTTC. Translated: CASSFNGGYGYTF. J is TRBJ1-2 and V is TRBV28, with D perhaps TRBD1 (5 bases). Germline CDR1 is MDHEN and CDR2 is SYDVKM. Trimming took 3 bases from V and 4 from J, leaving 9 bases between them. CDR3 length equals 13 residues.

The chain couples TRBV30 to TRBJ1-4; D might be TRBD1 (6 bases). The CDR3 covers 14 residues. Trimming took off 3 bases at V and 8 bases at J, with 16 bases between the two ends. Germline V gene data show CDR1 as GTSNPN and CDR2 as SVGIG (reference sequence). CDR3 sequence reads: CAWRDRRGQEKLFF. Written as DNA, the CDR3 is TGTGCCTGGAGGGACCGCAGGGGTCAAGAAAAACTGTTTTTT.

CDR3 DNA sequence: TGTGCCAGCAGCCAAGGGCCGCAGAACACTGAAGCTTTCTTT. Translated, it gives CASSQGPQNTEAFF. The gene calls are TRBV3-1 (or the pseudogene TRBV3-2) and TRBJ1-1, with unresolved D. The V gene's germline CDR1 is LGHDT and CDR2 YNNKEL (reference sequence). Trimming cost V 1 base and J 1 base, with 7 bases left between them. The CDR3 covers 14 residues.

The chain recombines TRBV5-4 with TRBJ2-1; 9 bases fit TRBD2. CDR1 and CDR2 (germline): SGHNT, YYREEE (reference sequence). This CDR3 is 14 amino acids long. J lost 5 bases, V lost 7 bases, and 7 bases had no gene match. The CDR3 loop reads CASGRTSEHNEQFF. CDR3 DNA: TGTGCCAGCGGACGGACTAGCGAGCACAATGAGCAGTTCTTC.

The V and J genes are TRBV30 and TRBJ1-2; D unresolved. Trimming took 7 bases from V and 10 from J, leaving 7 bases between them. Germline CDR1 reads GTSNPN; CDR2 reads SVGIG (reference sequence). The CDR3 length is 8 residues. The CDR3 sequence is CASWPYTF. The CDR3 coding sequence is TGTGCCTCGTGGCCCTACACCTTC.